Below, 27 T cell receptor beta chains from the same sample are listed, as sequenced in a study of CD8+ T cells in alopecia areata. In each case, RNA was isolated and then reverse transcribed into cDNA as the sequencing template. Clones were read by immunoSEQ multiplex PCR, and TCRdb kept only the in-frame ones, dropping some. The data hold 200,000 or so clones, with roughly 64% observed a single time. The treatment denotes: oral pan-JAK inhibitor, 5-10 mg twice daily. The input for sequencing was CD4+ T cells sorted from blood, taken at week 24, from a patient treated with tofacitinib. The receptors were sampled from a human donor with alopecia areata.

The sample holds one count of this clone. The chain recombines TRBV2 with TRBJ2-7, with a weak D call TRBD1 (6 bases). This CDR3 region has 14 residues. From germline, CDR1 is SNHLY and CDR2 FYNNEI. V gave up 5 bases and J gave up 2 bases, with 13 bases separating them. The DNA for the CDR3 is TGTGCCAGCAGTCAGGACAGCACCACCTACGAGCAGTACTTC. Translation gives CASSQDSTTYEQYF.

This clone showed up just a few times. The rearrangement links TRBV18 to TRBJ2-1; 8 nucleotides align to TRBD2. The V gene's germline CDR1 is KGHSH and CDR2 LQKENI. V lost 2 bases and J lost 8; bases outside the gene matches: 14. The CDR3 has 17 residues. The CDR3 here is CASSPVVTSGAGDEQFF. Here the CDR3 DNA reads TGTGCCAGCTCACCAGTGGTCACTAGCGGAGCTGGGGATGAGCAGTTCTTC.

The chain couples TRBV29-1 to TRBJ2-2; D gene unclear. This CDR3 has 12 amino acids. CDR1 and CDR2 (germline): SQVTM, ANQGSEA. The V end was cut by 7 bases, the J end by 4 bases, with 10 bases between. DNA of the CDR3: TGCAGCGGGGTAACTTTCACCGGGGAGCTGTTTTTT. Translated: CSGVTFTGELFF.

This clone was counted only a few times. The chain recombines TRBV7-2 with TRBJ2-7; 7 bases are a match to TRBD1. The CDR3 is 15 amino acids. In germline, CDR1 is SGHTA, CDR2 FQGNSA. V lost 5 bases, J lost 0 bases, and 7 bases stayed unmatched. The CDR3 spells CASSQYRQGSYEQYF. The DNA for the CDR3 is TGTGCCAGCAGCCAATACCGACAGGGCTCCTACGAGCAGTACTTC.

The CDR3 DNA reads as TGTGCCAGCAGTTACTCAAGCGGGACGGGAGAGACCCAGTACTTC. Translated: CASSYSSGTGETQYF. The rearrangement uses TRBV6-6 and TRBJ2-5, with 7 bases identical to TRBD2. The J segment lost 4 bases and the V segment lost 0 bases, leaving 5 bases of the junction unmatched. The CDR3 is 15 amino acids. Germline CDR1 is MNHNY and CDR2 is SVGAGI (reference sequence).

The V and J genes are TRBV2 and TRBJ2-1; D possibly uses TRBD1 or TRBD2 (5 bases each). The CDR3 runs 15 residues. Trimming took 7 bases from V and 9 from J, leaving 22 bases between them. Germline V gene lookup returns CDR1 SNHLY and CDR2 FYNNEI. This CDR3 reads CASISAPGTLGEQFF. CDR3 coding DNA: TGTGCCAGCATCTCTGCGCCTGGGACCCTTGGTGAGCAGTTCTTC.

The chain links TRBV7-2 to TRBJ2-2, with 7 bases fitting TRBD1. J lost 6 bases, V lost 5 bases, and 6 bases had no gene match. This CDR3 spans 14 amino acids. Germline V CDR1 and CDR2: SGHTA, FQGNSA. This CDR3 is CASSLDRRAGELFF. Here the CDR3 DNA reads TGTGCCAGCAGCCTGGACAGGAGAGCCGGGGAGCTGTTTTTT. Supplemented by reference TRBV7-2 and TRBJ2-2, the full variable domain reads GAGVSQSPSNKVTEKGKDVELRCDPISGHTALYWYRQSLGQGLEFLIYFQGNSAPDKSGLPSDRFSAERTGGSVSTLTIQRTQQEDSAVYLCASSLDRRAGELFFGEGSRLTVL.

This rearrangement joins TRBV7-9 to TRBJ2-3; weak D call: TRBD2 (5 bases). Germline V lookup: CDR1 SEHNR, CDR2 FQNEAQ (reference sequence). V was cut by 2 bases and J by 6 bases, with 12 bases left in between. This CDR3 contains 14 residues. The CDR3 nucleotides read TGTGCCAGCAGCTTACAAGGGAGTTCGGATACGCAGTATTTT. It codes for CASSLQGSSDTQYF.

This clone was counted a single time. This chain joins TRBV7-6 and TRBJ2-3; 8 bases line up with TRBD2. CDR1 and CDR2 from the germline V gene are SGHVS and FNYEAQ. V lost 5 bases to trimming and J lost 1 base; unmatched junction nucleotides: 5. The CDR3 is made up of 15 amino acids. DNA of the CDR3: TGTGCCAGCAGCGCGAGCGGGGGCCGCACAGATACGCAGTATTTT. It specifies CASSASGGRTDTQYF.

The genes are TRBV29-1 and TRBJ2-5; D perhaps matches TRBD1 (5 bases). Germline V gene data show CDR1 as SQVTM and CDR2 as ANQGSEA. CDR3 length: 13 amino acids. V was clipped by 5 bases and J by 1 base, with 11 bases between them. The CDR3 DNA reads TGCAGCGTTATGTTACAGGCCCAAGAGACCCAGTACTTC. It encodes CSVMLQAQETQYF.

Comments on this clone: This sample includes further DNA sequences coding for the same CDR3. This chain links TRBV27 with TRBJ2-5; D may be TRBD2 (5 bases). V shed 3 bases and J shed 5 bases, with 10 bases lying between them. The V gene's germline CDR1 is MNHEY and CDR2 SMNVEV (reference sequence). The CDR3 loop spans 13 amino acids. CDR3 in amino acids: CASSLSGGETQYF. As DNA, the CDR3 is TGTGCCAGCAGTTTGTCCGGCGGGGAGACCCAGTACTTC.

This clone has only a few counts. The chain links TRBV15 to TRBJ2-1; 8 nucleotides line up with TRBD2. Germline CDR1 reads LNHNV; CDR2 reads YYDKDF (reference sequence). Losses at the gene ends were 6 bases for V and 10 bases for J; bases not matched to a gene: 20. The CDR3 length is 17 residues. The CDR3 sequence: CATRPESQRERAVEQFF. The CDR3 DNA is TGTGCCACCAGGCCTGAGAGTCAGCGGGAGAGGGCGGTCGAGCAGTTCTTC. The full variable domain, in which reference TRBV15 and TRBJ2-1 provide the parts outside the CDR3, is DAMVIQNPRYQVTQFGKPVTLSCSQTLNHNVMYWYQQKSSQAPKLLFHYYDKDFNNEADTPDNFQSRRPNTSFCFLDIRSPGLGDTAMYLCATRPESQRERAVEQFFGPGTRLTVL.

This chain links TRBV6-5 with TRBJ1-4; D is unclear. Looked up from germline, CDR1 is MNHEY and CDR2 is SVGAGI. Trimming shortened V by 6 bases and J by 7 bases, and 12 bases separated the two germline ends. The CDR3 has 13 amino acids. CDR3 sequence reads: CASSPRESEKLFF. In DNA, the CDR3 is TGTGCCAGCAGCCCGCGGGAGAGTGAAAAACTGTTTTTT.

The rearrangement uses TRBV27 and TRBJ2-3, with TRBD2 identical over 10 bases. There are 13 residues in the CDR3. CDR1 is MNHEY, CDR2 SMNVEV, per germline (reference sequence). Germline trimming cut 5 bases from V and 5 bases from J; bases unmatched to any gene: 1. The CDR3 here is CASSLAGEDTQYF. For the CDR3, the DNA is TGTGCCAGCAGTCTAGCGGGAGAAGATACGCAGTATTTT.

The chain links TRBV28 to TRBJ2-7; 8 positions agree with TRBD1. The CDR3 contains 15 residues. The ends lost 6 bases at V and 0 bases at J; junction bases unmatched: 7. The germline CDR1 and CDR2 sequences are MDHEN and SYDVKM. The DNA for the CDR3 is TGTGCCAGCAGGACTGGGACAGGCGGCTCCTACGAGCAGTACTTC. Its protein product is CASRTGTGGSYEQYF.

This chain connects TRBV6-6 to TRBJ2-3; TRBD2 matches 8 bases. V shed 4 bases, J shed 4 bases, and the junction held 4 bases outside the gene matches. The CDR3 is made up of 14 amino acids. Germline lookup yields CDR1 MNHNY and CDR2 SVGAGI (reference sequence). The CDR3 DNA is TGTGCCAGCAGTTCGGGACTAGACCCAGATACGCAGTATTTT. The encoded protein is CASSSGLDPDTQYF.

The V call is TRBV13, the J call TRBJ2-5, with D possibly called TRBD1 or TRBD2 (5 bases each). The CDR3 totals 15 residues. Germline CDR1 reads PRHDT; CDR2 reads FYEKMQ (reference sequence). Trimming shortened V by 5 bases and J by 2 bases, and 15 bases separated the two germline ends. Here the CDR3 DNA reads TGTGCCAGCAGCCCGAGGGGTCGGGCACAAGAGACCCAGTACTTC. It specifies CASSPRGRAQETQYF.

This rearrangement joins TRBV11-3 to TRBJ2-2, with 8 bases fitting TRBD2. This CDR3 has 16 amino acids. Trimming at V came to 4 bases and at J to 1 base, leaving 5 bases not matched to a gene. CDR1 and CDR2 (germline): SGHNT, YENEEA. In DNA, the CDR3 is TGTGCCAGCAGCTCCCCCGGGAGGGGGAACACCGGGGAGCTGTTTTTT. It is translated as CASSSPGRGNTGELFF.

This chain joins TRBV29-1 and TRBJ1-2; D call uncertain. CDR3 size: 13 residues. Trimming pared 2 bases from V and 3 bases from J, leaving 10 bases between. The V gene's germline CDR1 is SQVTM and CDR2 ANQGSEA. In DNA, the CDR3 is TGCAGCGTTGAAATAGGTCGAGACTATGGCTACACCTTC. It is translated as CSVEIGRDYGYTF.

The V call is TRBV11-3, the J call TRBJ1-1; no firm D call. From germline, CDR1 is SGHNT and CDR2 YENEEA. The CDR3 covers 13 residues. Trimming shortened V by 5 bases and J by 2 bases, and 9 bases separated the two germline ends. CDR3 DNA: TGTGCCAGCAGCCGCGACGGAAACACTGAAGCTTTCTTT. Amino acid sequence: CASSRDGNTEAFF.

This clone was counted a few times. The CDR3, as DNA: TGTGCCAGCAGCCAAGGAAGAGGGGGGGCCTCCTACGAGCAGTACTTC. Its protein is CASSQGRGGASYEQYF. The chain recombines TRBV4-2 with TRBJ2-7, with TRBD2 as a possible D gene (7 bases). Germline loops: CDR1 LGHNA, CDR2 YNFKEQ. The CDR3 runs to 16 residues. The V end lost 1 base, the J end lost 0 bases, and 13 bases lay between the germline ends.

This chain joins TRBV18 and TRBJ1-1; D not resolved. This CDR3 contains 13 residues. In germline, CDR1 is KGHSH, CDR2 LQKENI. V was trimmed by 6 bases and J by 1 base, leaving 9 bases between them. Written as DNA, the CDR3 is TGTGCCAGCTCTGAAACACGGAACACTGAAGCTTTCTTT. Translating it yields CASSETRNTEAFF.

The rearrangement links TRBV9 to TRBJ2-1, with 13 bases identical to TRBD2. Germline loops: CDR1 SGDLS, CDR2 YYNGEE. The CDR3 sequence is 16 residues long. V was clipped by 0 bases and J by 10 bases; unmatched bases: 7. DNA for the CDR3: TGTGCCAGCAGCGTAGATTCGGGACTAGCGGGACGCGAGCAGTTCTTC. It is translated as CASSVDSGLAGREQFF.

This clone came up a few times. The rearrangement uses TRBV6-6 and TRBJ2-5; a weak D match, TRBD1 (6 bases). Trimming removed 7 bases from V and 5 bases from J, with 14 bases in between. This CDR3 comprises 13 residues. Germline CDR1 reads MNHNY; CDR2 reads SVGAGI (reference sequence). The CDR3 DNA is TGTGCCAGCAAACAGGGTGATCGGGAGACCCAGTACTTC. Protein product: CASKQGDRETQYF.

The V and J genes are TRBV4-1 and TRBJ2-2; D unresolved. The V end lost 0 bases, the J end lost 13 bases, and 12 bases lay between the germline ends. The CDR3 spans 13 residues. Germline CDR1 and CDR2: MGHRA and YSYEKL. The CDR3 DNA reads TGCGCCAGCAGCCAAGATCCCCAGCGTCGGCTGTTTTTT. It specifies CASSQDPQRRLFF.

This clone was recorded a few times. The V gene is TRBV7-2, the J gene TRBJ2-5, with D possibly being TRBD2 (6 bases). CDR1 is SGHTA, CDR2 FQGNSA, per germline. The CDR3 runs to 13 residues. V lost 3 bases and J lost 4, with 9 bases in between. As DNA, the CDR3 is TGTGCCAGCAGCTTCGCGGGAAGAGAGACCCAGTACTTC. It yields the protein CASSFAGRETQYF.

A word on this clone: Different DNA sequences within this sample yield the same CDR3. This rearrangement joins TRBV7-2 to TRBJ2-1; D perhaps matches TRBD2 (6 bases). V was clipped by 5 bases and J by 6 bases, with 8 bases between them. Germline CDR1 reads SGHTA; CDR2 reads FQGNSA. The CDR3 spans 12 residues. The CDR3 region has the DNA TGTGCCAGCAGCCCTAGCGCCAATGAGCAGTTCTTC. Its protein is CASSPSANEQFF.